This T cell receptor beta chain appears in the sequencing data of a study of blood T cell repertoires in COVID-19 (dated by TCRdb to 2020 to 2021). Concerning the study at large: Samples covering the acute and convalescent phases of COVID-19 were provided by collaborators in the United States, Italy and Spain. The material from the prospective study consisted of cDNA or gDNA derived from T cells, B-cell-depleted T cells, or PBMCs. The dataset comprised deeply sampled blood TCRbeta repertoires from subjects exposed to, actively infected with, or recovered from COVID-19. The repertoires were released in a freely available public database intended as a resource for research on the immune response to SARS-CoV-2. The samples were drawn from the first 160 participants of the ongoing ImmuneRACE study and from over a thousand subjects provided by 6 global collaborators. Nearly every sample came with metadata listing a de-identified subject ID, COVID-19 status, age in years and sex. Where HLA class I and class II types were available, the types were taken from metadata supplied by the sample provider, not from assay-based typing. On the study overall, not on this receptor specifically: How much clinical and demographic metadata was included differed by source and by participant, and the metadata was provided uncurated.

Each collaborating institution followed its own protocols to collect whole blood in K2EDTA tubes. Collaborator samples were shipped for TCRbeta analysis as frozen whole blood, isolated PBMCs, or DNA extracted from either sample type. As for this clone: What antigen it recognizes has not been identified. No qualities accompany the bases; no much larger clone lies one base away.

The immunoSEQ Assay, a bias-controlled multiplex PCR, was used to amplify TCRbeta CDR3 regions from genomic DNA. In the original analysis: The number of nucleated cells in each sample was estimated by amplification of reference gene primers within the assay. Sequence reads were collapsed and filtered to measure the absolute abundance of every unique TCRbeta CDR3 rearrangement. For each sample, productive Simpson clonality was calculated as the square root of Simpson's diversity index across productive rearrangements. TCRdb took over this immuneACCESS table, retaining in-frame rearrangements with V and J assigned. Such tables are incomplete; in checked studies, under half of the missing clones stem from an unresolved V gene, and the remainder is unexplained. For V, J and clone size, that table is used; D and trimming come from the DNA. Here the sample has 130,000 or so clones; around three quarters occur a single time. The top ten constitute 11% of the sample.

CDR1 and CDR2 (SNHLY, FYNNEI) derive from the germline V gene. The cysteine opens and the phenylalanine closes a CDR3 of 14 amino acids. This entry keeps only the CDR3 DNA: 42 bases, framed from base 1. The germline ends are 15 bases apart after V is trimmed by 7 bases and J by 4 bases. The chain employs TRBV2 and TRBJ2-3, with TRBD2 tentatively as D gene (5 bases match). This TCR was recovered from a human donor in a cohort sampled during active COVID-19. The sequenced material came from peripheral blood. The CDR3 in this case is CASNAGQYPDTQYF. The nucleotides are TGTGCCAGCAACGCGGGCCAATACCCAGATACGCAGTATTTT.